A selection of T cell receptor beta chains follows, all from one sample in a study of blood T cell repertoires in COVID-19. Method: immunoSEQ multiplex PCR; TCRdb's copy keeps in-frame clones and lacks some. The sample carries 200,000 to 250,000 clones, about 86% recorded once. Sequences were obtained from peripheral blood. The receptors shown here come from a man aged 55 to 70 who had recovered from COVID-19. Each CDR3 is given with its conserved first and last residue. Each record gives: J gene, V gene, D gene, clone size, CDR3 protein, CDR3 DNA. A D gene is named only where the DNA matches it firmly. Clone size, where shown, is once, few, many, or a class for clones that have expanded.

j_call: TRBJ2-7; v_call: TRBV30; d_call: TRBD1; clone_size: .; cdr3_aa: CAWDDRARTSSYEQYF; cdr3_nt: TGTGCCTGGGATGACAGGGCTCGTACCTCCTCCTACGAGCAGTACTTC
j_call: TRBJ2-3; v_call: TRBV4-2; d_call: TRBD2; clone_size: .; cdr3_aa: CASSRGLAGGPDTQYF; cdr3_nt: TGTGCCAGCAGCCGGGGACTAGCGGGAGGGCCGGATACGCAGTATTTT
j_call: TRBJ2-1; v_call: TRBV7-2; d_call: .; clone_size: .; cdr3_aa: CASSLVKAHNEQFF; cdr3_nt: TGTGCCAGCAGCTTAGTGAAAGCCCACAATGAGCAGTTCTTC
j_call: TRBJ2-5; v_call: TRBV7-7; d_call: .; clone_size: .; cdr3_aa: CASSLAGSGKETQYF; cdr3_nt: TGTGCCAGCAGCTTAGCGGGCTCGGGAAAAGAGACCCAGTACTTC
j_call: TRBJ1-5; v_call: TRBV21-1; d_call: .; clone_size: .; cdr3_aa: CASSTQGHSNQPQHF; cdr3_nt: TGTGCCAGCAGCACACAGGGGCATAGCAATCAGCCCCAGCATTTT
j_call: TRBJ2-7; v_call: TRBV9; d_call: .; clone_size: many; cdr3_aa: CASSPMSSLLFYEQYF; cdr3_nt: TGTGCCAGCAGCCCAATGTCGAGCCTACTGTTCTACGAGCAGTACTTC
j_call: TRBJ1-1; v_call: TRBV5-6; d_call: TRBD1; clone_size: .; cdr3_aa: CASIRDRGSTEAFF; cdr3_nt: TGTGCCAGCATCCGAGACAGGGGGAGCACTGAAGCTTTCTTT
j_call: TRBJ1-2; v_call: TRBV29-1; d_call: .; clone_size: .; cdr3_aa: CSGGQPDYTF; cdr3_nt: TGCAGCGGTGGACAGCCAGACTACACCTTC
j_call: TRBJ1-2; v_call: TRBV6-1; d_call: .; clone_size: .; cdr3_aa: CASSEAHTNYGYTF; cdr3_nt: TGTGCCAGCAGTGAAGCGCACACGAACTATGGCTACACCTTC
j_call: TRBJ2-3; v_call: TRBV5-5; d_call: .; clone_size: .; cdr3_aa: CASSPPRGTDTQYF; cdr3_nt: TGTGCCAGCAGCCCCCCCCGGGGGACAGATACGCAGTATTTT
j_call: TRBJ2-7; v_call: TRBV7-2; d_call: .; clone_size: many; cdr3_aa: CASSSRSAGANEQYF; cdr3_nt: TGTGCCAGCAGCTCCCGGTCGGCAGGGGCTAACGAGCAGTACTTC
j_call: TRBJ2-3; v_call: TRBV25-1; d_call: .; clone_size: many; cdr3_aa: CASSGGGPSTDTQYF; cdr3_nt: TGTGCCAGCAGTGGCGGAGGCCCGAGCACAGATACGCAGTATTTT
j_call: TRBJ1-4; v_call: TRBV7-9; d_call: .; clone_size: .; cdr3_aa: CASSLTPDSKREKLFF; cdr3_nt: TGTGCCAGCAGCTTAACACCGGACAGTAAGAGAGAAAAACTGTTTTTT
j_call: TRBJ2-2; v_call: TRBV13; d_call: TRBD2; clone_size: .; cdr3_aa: CASSLGLAGGPNTGELFF; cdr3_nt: TGTGCCAGCAGCCTAGGGCTAGCGGGAGGGCCGAACACCGGGGAGCTGTTTTTT
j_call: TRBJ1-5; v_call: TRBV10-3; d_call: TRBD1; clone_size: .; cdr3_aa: CAIRGQGQSQPQHF; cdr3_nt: TGTGCCATCAGGGGACAGGGGCAGTCTCAGCCCCAGCATTTT
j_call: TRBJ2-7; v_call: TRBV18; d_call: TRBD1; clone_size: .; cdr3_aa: CASSSGTGSEQYF; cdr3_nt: TGTGCCAGCTCCTCCGGGACAGGGAGCGAGCAGTACTTC
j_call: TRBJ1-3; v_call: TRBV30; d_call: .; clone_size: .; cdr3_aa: CAWSGTAARNTIYF; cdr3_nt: TGTGCCTGGAGTGGGACAGCAGCCCGAAACACCATATATTTT
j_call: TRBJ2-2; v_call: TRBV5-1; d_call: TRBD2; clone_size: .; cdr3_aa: CASSLQLAGNTGELFF; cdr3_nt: TGCGCCAGCAGCTTGCAGCTAGCGGGCAACACCGGGGAGCTGTTTTTT
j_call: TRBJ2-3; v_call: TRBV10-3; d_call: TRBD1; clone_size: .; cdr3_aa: CAIGGQATDTQYF; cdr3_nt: TGTGCCATCGGTGGACAGGCCACAGATACGCAGTATTTT
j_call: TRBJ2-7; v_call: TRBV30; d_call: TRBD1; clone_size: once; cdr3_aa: CAWSSRRTGKYEQYF; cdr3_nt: TGTGCCTGGAGTTCGAGAAGGACAGGTAAATACGAGCAGTACTTC
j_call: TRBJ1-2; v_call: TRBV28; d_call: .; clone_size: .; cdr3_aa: CASSLTGPGYTF; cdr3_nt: TGTGCCAGCAGTTTGACAGGCCCGGGCTACACCTTC
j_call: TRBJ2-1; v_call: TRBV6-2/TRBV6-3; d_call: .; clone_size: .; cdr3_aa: CASSYVRGGNEQFF; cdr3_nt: TGTGCCAGCAGCTATGTCAGGGGTGGCAATGAGCAGTTCTTC
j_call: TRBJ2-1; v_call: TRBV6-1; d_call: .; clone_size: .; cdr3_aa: CASSEAQGGQFF; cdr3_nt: TGTGCCAGCAGTGAAGCGCAAGGAGGGCAGTTCTTC
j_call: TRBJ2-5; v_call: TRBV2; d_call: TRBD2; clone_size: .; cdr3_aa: CASTPEGGETQYF; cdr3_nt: TGTGCCAGCACTCCAGAGGGAGGGGAGACCCAGTACTTC
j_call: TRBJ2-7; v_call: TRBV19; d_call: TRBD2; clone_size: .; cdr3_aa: CASSGTSGSYEQYF; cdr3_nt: TGTGCCAGTAGCGGGACTAGCGGGAGCTACGAGCAGTACTTC
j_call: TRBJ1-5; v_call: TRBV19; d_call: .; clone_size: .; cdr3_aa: CASSVDTRGYQPQHF; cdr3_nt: TGTGCCAGTAGCGTAGATACCAGGGGCTACCAGCCCCAGCATTTT
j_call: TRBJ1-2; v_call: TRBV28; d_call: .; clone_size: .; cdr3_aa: CASSLSLGGDYGYTF; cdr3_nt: TGTGCCAGCAGTTTAAGTCTCGGCGGGGACTATGGCTACACCTTC